This TCR beta chain was documented in a study of graft-versus-host responses after intestinal transplantation. Turning to the study itself: Multivisceral, liver-intestinal, or isolated intestinal transplants were received by the recipients. All recipients got anti-thymocyte globulin induction, then tacrolimus and steroids for 3 to 4 years.

Only in-frame clones appear in the TCRdb table, and some are missing; sequencing was by immunoSEQ multiplex PCR. The data hold around 93,000 clones, with 75% to 95% observed a single time. Study results and limitations: With peak circulating GvH clone levels came an association with early post-transplant HvG declines. GvH clones appeared in recipient marrow, some first in ileum or blood.

As concerns this clone: The target antigen is unknown.

Per germline, CDR1 SGHAT and CDR2 FQNNGV. The V and J ends lost 6 bases and 8 bases, in that order; junction bases with no gene match: 10. There are 14 residues in the CDR3. The material sequenced was unstimulated CD8+ T cells sorted from spleen or lymph node cells, taken before intestinal transplant. The clonotype originates from a human donor who received an intestinal transplant. The chain combines TRBV11-2 with TRBJ2-1; 7 bases are a match to TRBD1. This chain's CDR3 is CASSRQGVIDEQFF. The CDR3 DNA sequence: TGTGCCAGCAGTCGACAGGGTGTTATCGATGAGCAGTTCTTC.